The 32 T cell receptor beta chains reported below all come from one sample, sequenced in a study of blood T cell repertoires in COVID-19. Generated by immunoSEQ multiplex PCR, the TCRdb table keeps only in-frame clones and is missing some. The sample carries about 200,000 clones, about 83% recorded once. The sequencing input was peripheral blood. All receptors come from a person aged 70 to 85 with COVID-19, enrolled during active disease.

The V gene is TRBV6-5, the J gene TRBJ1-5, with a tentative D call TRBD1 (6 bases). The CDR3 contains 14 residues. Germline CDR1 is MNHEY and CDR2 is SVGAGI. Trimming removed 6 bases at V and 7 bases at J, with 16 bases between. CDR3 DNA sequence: TGTGCCAGCAGCACAAAGACAGGATCGCAGCCCCAGCATTTT. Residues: CASSTKTGSQPQHF.

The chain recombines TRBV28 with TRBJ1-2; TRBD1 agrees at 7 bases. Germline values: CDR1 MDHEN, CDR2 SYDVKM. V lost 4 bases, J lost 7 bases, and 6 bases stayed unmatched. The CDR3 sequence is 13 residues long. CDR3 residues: CASSSLDRSGYTF. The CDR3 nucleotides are TGTGCCAGCAGTTCTCTGGACAGGTCTGGCTACACCTTC.

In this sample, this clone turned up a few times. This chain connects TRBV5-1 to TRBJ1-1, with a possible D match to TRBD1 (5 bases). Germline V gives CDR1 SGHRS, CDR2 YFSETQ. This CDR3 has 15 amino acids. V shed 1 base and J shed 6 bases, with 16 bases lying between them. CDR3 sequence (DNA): TGCGCCAGCAGCTTGACGGACGGGGGGAGGGCTGAAGCTTTCTTT. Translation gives CASSLTDGGRAEAFF.

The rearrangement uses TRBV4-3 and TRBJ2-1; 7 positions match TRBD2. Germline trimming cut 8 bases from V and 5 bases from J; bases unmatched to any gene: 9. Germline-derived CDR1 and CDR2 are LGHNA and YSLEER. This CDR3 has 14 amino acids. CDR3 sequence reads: CASWMRLANNEQFF. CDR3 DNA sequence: TGCGCCAGCTGGATGAGACTAGCAAACAATGAGCAGTTCTTC.

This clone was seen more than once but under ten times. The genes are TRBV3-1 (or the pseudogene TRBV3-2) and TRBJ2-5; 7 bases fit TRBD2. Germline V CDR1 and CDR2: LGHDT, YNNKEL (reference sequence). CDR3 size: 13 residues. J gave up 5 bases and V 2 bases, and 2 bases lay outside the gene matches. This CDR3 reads CASSQWGGETQYF. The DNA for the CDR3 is TGTGCCAGCAGCCAATGGGGGGGGGAGACCCAGTACTTC.

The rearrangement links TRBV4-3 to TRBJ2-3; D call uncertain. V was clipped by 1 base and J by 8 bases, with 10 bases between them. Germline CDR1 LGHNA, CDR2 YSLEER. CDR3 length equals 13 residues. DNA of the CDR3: TGCGCCAGCAGCCAAGGACTCGTAGGTACGCAGTATTTT. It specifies CASSQGLVGTQYF.

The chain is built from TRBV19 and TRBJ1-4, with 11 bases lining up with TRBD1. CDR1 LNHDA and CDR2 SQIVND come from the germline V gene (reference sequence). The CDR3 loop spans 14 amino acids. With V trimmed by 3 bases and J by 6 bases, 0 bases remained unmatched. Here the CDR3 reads CASSMGQGDEKLFF. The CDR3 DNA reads TGTGCCAGTAGTATGGGACAGGGGGATGAAAAACTGTTTTTT.

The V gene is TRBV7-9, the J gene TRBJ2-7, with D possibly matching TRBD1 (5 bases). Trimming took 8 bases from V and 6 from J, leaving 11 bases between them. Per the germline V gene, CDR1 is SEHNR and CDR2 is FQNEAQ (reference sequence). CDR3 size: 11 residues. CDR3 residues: CASGQRGEQYF. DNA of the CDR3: TGTGCCAGCGGCCAAAGGGGCGAGCAGTACTTC. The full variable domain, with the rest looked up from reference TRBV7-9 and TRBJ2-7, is DTGVSQNPRHKITKRGQNVTFRCDPISEHNRLYWYRQTLGQGPEFLTYFQNEAQLEKSRLLSDRFSAERPKGSFSTLEIQRTEQGDSAMYLCASGQRGEQYFGPGTRLTVT.

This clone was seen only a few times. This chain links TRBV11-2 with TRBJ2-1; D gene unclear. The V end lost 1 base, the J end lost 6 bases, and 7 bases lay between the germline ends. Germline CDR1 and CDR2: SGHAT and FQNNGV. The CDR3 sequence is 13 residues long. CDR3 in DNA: TGTGCCAGCAGCTTAGGCAGTTTCAATGAGCAGTTCTTC. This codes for CASSLGSFNEQFF.

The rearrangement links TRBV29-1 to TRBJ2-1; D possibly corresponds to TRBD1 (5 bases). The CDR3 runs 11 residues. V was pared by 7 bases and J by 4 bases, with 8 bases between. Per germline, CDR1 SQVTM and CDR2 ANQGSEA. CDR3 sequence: CSAQGYNEQFF. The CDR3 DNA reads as TGCAGCGCCCAGGGATACAATGAGCAGTTCTTC.

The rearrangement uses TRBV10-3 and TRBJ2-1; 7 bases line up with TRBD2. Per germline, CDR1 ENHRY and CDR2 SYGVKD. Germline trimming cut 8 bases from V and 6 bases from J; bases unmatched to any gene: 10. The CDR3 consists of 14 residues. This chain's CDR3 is CAIGGGDAVNEQFF. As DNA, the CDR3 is TGTGCCATCGGGGGAGGGGACGCTGTCAATGAGCAGTTCTTC.

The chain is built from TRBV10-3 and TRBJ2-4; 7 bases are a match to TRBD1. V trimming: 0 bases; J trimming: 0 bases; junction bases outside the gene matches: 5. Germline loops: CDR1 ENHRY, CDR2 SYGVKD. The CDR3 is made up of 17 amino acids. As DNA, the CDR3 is TGTGCCATCAGTGAGTCGGGACAGAGTCTAGCCAAAAACATTCAGTACTTC. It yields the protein CAISESGQSLAKNIQYF.

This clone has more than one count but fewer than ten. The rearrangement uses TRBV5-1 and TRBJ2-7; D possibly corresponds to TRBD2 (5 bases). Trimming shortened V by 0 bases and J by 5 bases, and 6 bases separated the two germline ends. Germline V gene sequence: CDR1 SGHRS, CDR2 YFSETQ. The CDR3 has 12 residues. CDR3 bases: TGCGCCAGCAGCTTGGCGGGAAACGAGCAGTACTTC. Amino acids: CASSLAGNEQYF.

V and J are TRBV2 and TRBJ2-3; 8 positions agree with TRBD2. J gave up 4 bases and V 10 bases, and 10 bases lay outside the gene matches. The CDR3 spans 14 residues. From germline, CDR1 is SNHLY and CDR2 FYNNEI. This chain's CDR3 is CATPRAGGSDTQYF. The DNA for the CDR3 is TGTGCCACCCCTCGGGCGGGAGGCTCAGATACGCAGTATTTT.

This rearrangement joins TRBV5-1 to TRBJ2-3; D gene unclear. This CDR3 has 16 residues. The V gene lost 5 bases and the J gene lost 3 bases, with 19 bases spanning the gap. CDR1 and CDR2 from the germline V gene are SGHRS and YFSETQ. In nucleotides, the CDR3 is TGCGCCAGCAGGCCTGGGCAGGTTCGTTTAACAGATACGCAGTATTTT. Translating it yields CASRPGQVRLTDTQYF.

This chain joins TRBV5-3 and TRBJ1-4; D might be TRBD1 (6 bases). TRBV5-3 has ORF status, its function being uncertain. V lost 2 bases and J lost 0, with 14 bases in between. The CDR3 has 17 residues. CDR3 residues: CARSLWGTPATNEKLFF. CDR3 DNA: TGTGCCAGAAGCTTATGGGGGACACCAGCAACTAATGAAAAACTGTTTTTT.

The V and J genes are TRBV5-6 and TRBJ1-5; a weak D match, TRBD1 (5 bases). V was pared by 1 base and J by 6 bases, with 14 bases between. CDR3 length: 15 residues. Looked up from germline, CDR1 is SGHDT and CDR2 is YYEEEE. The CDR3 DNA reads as TGTGCCAGCAGCTTGTGGGGGTGGAGGGGTCAGCCCCAGCATTTT. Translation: CASSLWGWRGQPQHF.

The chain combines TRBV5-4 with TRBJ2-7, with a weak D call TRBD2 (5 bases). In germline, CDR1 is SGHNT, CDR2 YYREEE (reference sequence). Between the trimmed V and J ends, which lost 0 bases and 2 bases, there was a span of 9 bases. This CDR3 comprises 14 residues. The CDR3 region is CASSLGLRAYEQYF. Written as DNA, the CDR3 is TGTGCCAGCAGCTTGGGATTGCGGGCCTACGAGCAGTACTTC.

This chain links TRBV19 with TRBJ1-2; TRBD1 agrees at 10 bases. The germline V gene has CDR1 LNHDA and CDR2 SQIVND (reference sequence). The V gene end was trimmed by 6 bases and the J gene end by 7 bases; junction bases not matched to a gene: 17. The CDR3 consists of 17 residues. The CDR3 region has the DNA TGTGCCAGTAGCCGAGAGACAGGGGGCGCATTAGGGCGTGGCTACACCTTC. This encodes CASSRETGGALGRGYTF.

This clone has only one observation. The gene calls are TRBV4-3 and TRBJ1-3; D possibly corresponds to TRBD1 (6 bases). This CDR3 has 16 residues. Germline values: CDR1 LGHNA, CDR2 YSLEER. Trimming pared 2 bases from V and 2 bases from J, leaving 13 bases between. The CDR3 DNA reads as TGCGCCAGCAGCCAATCGAGGACAGAGCCTGGAAACACCATATATTTT. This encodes CASSQSRTEPGNTIYF.

The CDR3 region has the DNA TGTGCCAGCAGCTTCACGGAGGCTGCGGATACGCAGTATTTT. Translation: CASSFTEAADTQYF. The chain carries TRBV7-9 and TRBJ2-3, with D perhaps TRBD2 (5 bases). Trimming took 3 bases from V and 6 from J, leaving 13 bases between them. CDR3 length: 14 amino acids. Germline V CDR1 and CDR2: SEHNR, FQNEAQ (reference sequence).

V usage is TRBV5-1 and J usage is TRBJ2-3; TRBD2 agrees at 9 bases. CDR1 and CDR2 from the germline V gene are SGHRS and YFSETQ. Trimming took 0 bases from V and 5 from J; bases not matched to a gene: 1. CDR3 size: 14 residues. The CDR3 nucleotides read TGCGCCAGCAGCTTGGGCGGGAGGGAAGATACGCAGTATTTT. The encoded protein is CASSLGGREDTQYF.

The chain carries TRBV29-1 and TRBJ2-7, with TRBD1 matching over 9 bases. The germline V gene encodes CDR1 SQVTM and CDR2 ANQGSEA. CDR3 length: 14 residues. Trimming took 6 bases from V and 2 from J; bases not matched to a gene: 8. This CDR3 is CSVAPGQGPYEQYF. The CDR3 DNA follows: TGCAGCGTAGCACCGGGACAGGGCCCCTACGAGCAGTACTTC.

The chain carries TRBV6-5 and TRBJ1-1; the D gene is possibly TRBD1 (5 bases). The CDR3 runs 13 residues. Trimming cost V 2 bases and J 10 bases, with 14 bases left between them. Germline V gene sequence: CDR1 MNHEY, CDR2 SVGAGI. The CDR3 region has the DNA TGTGCCAGCAGTTACATTGGGGGGAGTGGAGCTTTCTTT. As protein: CASSYIGGSGAFF.

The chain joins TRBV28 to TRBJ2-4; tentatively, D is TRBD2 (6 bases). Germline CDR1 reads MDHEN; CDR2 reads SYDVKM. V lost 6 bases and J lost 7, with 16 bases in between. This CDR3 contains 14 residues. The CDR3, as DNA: TGTGCCAGCAGCCCAAGTAGGGGAGGCAACATTCAGTACTTC. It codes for CASSPSRGGNIQYF.

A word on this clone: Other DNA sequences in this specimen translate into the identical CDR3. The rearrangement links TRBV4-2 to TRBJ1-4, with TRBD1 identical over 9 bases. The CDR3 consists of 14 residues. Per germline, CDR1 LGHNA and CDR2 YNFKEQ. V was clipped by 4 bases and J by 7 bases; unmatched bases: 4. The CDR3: CASSRTGGSEKLFF. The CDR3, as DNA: TGTGCCAGCAGCCGTACAGGGGGCTCTGAAAAACTGTTTTTT.

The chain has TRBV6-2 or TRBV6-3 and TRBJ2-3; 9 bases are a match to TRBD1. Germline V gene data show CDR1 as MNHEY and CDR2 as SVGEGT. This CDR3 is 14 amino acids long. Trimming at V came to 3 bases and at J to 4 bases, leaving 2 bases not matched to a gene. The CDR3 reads CASSYDRGADTQYF. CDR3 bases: TGTGCCAGCAGTTATGACAGGGGGGCAGATACGCAGTATTTT.

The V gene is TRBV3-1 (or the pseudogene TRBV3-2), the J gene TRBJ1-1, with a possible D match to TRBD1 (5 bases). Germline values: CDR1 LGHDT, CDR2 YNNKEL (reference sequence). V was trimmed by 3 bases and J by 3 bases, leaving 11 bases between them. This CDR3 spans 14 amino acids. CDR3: CASSHIQADTEAFF. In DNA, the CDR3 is TGTGCCAGCAGCCATATACAGGCGGACACTGAAGCTTTCTTT.

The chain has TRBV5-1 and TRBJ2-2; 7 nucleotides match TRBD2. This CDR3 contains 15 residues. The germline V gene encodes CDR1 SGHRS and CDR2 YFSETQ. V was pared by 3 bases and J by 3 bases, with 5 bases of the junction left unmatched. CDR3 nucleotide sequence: TGCGCCAGCAGCTCCACTAGCGCGTACACCGGGGAGCTGTTTTTT. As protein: CASSSTSAYTGELFF.

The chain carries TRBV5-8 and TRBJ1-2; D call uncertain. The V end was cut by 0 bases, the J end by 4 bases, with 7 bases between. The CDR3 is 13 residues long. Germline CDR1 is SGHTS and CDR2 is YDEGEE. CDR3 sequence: CASSLVALYGYTF. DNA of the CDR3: TGTGCCAGCAGCTTGGTGGCCCTCTATGGCTACACCTTC.

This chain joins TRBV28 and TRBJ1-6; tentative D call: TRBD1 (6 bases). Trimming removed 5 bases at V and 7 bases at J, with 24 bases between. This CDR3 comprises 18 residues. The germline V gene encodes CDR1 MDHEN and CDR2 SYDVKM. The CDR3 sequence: CASSPLGGGPRGNSPLHF. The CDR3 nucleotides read TGTGCCAGCAGTCCGCTTGGGGGGGGCCCCAGGGGAAATTCACCCCTCCACTTT. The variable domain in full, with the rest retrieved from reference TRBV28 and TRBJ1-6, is DVKVTQSSRYLVKRTGEKVFLECVQDMDHENMFWYRQDPGLGLRLIYFSYDVKMKEKGDIPEGYSVSREKKERFSLILESASTNQTSMYLCASSPLGGGPRGNSPLHFGNGTRLTVT.

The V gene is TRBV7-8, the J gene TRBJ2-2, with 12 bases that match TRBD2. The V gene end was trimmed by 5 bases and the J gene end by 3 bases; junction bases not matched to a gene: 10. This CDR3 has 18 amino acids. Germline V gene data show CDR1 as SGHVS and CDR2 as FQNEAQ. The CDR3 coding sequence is TGTGCCAGCAGCGCAGACCCTAGCGGGAGGGCCGACACCGGGGAGCTGTTTTTT. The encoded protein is CASSADPSGRADTGELFF.